The 7 T cell receptor beta chains below all came from one sample that was sequenced in a study of blood T cells in healthy people across ages. A sample-barcoded 5' primer and a J-beta primer mix were used in a second PCR of roughly 7 to 11 cycles. A single record per CDR3 protein comes from TCRdb applying MiXCR to the 5' RACE reads. The repertoire has hundreds of thousands of distinct CDR3 sequences, about 52% of them found once; the top ten carry around a third. Sequencing was performed on blood. The receptors were sampled from a woman aged 55-70 years in good health.

The rearrangement joins TRBV7-2 to TRBJ2-3; TRBD1 might be the D (6 bases). The V and J ends lost 1 base and 5 bases respectively, with 10 bases between them. This CDR3 comprises 14 residues. Germline V lookup: CDR1 SGHTA, CDR2 FQGNSA. CDR3: CASSLVVGGDTQYF. The CDR3 DNA reads as TGTGCCAGCAGCTTAGTTGTAGGGGGAGATACGCAGTATTTT.

In this sample, this clonotype turned up once. The chain has TRBV20-1 and TRBJ1-2, with 9 bases lining up with TRBD1. After removal of 4 bases from V and 7 bases from J, the junction contained 7 bases not matched to a gene. Germline assignment: CDR1 DFQATT and CDR2 SNEGSKA (reference sequence). CDR3 length equals 13 residues. The CDR3 region has the DNA TGCAGTGCTACAAAACAGGGGGCGCTTGGCTACACCTTC. Protein sequence: CSATKQGALGYTF.

The rearrangement links TRBV7-8 to TRBJ2-1, with a possible D match to TRBD1 (6 bases). This CDR3 comprises 12 residues. V gave up 4 bases and J gave up 13 bases, with 14 bases separating them. The V gene's germline CDR1 is SGHVS and CDR2 FQNEAQ. The chain's CDR3 is CASSSRTESQFF. The CDR3 coding sequence is TGTGCCAGCAGCTCCAGGACAGAAAGCCAGTTCTTC.

This clonotype was seen just once. This chain uses TRBV7-2 with TRBJ2-3; possibly TRBD1 for D (6 bases). This CDR3 spans 15 amino acids. Per germline, CDR1 SGHTA and CDR2 FQGNSA. Deletions cut 2 bases from V and 4 bases from J, with 13 bases between. DNA for the CDR3: TGTGCCAGCAGCTTATCGAACAGGGAGTCAGATACGCAGTATTTT. Translation: CASSLSNRESDTQYF.

This clonotype was seen a few times. The genes are TRBV29-1 and TRBJ1-1, with 8 positions matching TRBD1. The V gene end was trimmed by 7 bases and the J gene end by 10 bases; junction bases not matched to a gene: 11. Germline V gene data show CDR1 as SQVTM and CDR2 as ANQGSEA. The CDR3 is made up of 12 amino acids. The CDR3: CSARQGKGVAFF. As DNA, the CDR3 is TGCAGCGCCAGACAGGGGAAAGGGGTAGCTTTCTTT.

The chain combines TRBV7-2 with TRBJ1-2; the match to TRBD1 covers 9 bases. J gave up 4 bases and V 5 bases, and 5 bases lay outside the gene matches. The CDR3 runs to 14 residues. The germline gives CDR1 SGHTA, CDR2 FQGNSA. CDR3 loop: CASSLTGGTYGYTF. The CDR3 nucleotides read TGTGCCAGCAGCCTCACAGGGGGCACCTATGGCTACACCTTC. The variable domain in full, completed from reference TRBV7-2 and TRBJ1-2, reads GAGVSQSPSNKVTEKGKDVELRCDPISGHTALYWYRQSLGQGLEFLIYFQGNSAPDKSGLPSDRFSAERTGGSVSTLTIQRTQQEDSAVYLCASSLTGGTYGYTFGSGTRLTVV.

The J gene is TRBJ2-1, the V gene TRBV6-2 or TRBV6-3; TRBD1 agrees at 8 bases. CDR1 is MNHEY and CDR2 is SVGEGT in the germline V gene. The CDR3 is 14 amino acids. V dropped 5 bases and J dropped 6; count of bases not matched to a gene: 6. The CDR3 DNA reads TGTGCCAGCAGTACACGGGACAGGCGCAATGAGCAGTTCTTC. This sequence encodes CASSTRDRRNEQFF.